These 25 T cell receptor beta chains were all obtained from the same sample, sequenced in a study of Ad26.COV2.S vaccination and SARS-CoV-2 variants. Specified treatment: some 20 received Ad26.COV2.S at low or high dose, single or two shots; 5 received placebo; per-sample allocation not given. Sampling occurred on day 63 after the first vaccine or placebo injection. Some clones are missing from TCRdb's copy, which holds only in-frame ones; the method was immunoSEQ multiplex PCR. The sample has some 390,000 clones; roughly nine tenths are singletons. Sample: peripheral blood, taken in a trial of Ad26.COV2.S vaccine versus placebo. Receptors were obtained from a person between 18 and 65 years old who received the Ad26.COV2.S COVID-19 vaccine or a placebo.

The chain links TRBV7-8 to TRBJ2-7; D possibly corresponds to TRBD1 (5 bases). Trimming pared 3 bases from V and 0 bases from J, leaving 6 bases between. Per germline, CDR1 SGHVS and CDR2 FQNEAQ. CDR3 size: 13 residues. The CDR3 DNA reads TGTGCCAGCAGCTTTCAGGGCTCCTACGAGCAGTACTTC. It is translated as CASSFQGSYEQYF.

The CDR3 DNA reads as TGTGCCAGCAGCGCCCGAGGACAGGGGATGGGAAGCACTGAAGCTTTCTTT. This codes for CASSARGQGMGSTEAFF. The rearrangement links TRBV5-5 to TRBJ1-1; 9 bases are shared with TRBD1. The CDR3 covers 17 residues. Germline-derived CDR1 and CDR2 are SGHKS and YYEKEE (reference sequence). V shed 4 bases and J 4 bases; nucleotides not matched to a gene: 14. The complete variable domain, with remaining parts taken from reference TRBV5-5 and TRBJ1-1, reads DAGVTQSPTHLIKTRGQQVTLRCSPISGHKSVSWYQQVLGQGPQFIFQYYEKEERGRGNFPDRFSARQFPNYSSELNVNALLLGDSALYLCASSARGQGMGSTEAFFGQGTRLTVV.

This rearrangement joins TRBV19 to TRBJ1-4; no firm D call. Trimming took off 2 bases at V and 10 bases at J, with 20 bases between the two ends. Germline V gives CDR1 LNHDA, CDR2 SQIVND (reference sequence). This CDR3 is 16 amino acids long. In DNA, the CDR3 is TGTGCCAGTAGTATATCCAACTGGGCTCATGGAGGAAAACTGTTTTTT. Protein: CASSISNWAHGGKLFF. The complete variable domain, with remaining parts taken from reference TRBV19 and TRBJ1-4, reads DGGITQSPKYLFRKEGQNVTLSCEQNLNHDAMYWYRQDPGQGLRLIYYSQIVNDFQKGDIAEGYSVSREKKESFPLTVTSAQKNPTAFYLCASSISNWAHGGKLFFGSGTQLSVL.

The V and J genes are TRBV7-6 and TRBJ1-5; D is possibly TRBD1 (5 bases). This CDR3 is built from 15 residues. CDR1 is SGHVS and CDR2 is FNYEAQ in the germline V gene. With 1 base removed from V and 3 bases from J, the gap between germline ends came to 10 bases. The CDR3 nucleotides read TGTGCCAGCAGCTTAGGGGACGGCTACAATCAGCCCCAGCATTTT. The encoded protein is CASSLGDGYNQPQHF.

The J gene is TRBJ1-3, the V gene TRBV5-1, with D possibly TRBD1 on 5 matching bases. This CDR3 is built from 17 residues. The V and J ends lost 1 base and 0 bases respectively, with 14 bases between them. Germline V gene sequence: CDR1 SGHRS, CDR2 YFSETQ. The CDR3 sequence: CASSLTPGLLSGNTIYF. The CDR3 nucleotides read TGCGCCAGCAGCTTGACTCCGGGGCTACTCTCTGGAAACACCATATATTTT. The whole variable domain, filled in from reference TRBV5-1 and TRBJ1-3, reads KAGVTQTPRYLIKTRGQQVTLSCSPISGHRSVSWYQQTPGQGLQFLFEYFSETQRNKGNFPGRFSGRQFSNSRSEMNVSTLELGDSALYLCASSLTPGLLSGNTIYFGEGSWLTVV.

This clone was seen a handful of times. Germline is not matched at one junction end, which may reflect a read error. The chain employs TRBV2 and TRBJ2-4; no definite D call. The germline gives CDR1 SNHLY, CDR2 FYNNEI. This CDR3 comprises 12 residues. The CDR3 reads CASRREEKIQYF. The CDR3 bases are TGTGCCAGCAGGCGCGAAGAAAAAATTCAGTACTTC.

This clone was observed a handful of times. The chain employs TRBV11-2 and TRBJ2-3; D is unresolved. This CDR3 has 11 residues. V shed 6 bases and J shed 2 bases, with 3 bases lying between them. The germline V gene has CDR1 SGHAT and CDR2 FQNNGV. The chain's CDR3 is CASRITDTQYF. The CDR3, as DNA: TGTGCCAGCAGGATCACAGATACGCAGTATTTT.

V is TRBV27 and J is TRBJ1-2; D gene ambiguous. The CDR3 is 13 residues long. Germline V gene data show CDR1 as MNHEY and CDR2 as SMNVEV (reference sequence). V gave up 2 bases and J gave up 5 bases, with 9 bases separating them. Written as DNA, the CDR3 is TGTGCCAGCAGTTTACGGACTGGTTATGGCTACACCTTC. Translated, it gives CASSLRTGYGYTF.

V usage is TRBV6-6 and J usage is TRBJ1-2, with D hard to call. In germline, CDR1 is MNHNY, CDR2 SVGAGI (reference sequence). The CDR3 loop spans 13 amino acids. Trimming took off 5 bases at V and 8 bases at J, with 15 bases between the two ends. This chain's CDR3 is CASSQYLSSGYTF. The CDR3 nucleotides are TGTGCCAGCAGTCAATACTTAAGTTCCGGCTACACCTTC.

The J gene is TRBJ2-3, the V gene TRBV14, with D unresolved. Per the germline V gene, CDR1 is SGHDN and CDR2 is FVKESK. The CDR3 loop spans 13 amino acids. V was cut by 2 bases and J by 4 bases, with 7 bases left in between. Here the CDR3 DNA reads TGTGCCAGCAGCCAAAGTATGTCAGATACGCAGTATTTT. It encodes CASSQSMSDTQYF.

The CDR3 here is CASSLDTGGGELFF. The DNA of the CDR3 is TGTGCCAGCAGCTTAGATACGGGTGGCGGGGAGCTGTTTTTT. The chain is built from TRBV11-2 and TRBJ2-2; no definite D call. Trimming took 0 bases from V and 7 from J, leaving 9 bases between them. The germline V gene encodes CDR1 SGHAT and CDR2 FQNNGV. This CDR3 is built from 14 residues.

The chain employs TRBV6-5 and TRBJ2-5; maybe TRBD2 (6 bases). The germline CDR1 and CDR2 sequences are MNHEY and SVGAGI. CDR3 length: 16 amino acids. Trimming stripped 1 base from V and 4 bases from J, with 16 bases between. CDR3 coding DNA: TGTGCCAGCAGTTACTTGGTGGGGGGTAGGGGAGAGACCCAGTACTTC. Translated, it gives CASSYLVGGRGETQYF.

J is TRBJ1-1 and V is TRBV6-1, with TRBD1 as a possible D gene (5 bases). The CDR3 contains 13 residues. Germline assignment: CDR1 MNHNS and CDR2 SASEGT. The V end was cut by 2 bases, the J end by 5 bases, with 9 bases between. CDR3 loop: CASSEQGRTEAFF. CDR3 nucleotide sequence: TGTGCCAGCAGTGAACAGGGCAGGACTGAAGCTTTCTTT.

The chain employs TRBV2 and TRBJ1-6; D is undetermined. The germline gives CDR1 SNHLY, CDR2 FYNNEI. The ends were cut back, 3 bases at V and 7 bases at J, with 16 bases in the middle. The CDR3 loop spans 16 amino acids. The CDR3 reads CASSDDWLSPNSPLHF. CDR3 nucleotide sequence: TGTGCCAGCAGTGATGATTGGCTCTCTCCGAATTCACCCCTCCACTTT.

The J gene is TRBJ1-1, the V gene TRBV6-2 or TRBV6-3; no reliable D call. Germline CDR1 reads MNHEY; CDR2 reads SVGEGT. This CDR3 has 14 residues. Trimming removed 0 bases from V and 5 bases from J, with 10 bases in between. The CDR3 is CASSYSRGGTEAFF. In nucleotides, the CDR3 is TGTGCCAGCAGTTACTCCCGGGGAGGTACTGAAGCTTTCTTT.

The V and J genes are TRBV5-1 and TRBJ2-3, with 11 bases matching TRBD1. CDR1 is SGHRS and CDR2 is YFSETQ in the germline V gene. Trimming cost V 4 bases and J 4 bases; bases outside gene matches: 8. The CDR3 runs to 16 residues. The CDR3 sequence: CASSILGQGAADTQYF. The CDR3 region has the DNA TGCGCCAGCAGCATACTAGGACAGGGGGCGGCAGATACGCAGTATTTT.

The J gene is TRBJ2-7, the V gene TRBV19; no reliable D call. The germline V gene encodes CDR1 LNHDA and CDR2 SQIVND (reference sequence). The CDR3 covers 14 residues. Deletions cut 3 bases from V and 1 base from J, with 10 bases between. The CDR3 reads CASSIYAQSYEQYF. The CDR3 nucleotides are TGTGCCAGTAGTATCTATGCTCAATCCTACGAGCAGTACTTC. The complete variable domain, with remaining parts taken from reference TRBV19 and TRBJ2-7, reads DGGITQSPKYLFRKEGQNVTLSCEQNLNHDAMYWYRQDPGQGLRLIYYSQIVNDFQKGDIAEGYSVSREKKESFPLTVTSAQKNPTAFYLCASSIYAQSYEQYFGPGTRLTVT.

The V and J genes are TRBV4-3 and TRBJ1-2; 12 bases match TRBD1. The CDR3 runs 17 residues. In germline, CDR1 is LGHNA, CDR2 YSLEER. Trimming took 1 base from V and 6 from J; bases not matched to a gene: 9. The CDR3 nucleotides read TGCGCCAGCAGCCAAGCCGGTTGGGACAGGGGGCGCGATGGCTACACCTTC. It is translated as CASSQAGWDRGRDGYTF.

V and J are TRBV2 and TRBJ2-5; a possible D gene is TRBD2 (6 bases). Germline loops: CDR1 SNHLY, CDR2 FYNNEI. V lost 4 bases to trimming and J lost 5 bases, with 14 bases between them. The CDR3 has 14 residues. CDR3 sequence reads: CASSALRGGETQYF. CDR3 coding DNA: TGTGCCAGCAGTGCACTGCGGGGCGGGGAGACCCAGTACTTC.

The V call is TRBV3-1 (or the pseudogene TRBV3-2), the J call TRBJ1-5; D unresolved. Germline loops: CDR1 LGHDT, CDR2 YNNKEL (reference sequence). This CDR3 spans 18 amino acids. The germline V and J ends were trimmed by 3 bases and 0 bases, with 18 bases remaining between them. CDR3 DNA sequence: TGTGCCAGCAGCCACGGGCCGCCGGGAGAGGGTAGCAATCAGCCCCAGCATTTT. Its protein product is CASSHGPPGEGSNQPQHF.

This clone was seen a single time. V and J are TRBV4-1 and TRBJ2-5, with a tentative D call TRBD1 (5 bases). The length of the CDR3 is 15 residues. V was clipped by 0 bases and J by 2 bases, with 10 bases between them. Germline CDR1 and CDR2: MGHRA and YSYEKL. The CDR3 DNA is TGCGCCAGCAGCCAAGATCCAGGGTTTCAAGAGACCCAGTACTTC. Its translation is CASSQDPGFQETQYF.

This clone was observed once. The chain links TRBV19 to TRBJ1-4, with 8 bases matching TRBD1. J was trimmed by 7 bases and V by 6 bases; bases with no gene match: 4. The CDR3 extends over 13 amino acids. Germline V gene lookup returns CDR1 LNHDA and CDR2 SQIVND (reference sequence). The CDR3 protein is CASREDRGEKLFF. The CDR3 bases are TGTGCCAGTAGGGAAGACAGGGGTGAAAAACTGTTTTTT. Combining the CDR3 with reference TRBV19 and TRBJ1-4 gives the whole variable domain DGGITQSPKYLFRKEGQNVTLSCEQNLNHDAMYWYRQDPGQGLRLIYYSQIVNDFQKGDIAEGYSVSREKKESFPLTVTSAQKNPTAFYLCASREDRGEKLFFGSGTQLSVL.

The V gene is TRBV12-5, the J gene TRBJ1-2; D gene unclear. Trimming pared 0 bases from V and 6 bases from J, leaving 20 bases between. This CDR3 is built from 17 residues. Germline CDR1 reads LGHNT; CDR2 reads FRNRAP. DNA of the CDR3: TGTGCTAGTGGTTTGGTCCTCCGTCGGCAGGCGGAAGATGGCTACACCTTC. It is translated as CASGLVLRRQAEDGYTF.

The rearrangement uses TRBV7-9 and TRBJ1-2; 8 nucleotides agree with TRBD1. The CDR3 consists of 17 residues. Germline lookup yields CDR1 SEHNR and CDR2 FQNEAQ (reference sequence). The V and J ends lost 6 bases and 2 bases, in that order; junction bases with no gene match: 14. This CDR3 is CASRPTDRAVVNYGYTF. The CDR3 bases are TGTGCCAGCAGACCGACGGACAGGGCCGTAGTAAACTATGGCTACACCTTC.

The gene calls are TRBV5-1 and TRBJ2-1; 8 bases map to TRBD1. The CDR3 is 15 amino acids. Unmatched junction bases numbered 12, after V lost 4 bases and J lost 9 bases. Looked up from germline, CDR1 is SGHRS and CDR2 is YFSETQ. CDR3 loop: CASSPSTGESGEQFF. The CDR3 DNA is TGCGCCAGCAGCCCCTCGACAGGGGAAAGTGGTGAGCAGTTCTTC.